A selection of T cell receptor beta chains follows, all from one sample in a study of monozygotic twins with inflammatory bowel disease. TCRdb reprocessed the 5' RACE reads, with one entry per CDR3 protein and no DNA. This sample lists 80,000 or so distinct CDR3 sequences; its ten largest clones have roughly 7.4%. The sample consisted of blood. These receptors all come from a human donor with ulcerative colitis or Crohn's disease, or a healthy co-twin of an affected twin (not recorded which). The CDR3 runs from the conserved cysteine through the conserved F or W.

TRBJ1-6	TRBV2	CASSVESSYNSPLHF
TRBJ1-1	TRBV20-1	CSAREGFNTEAFF
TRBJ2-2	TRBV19	CASINSFGSPGELFF
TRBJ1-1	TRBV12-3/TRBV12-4	CASSRKDREDTEAFF
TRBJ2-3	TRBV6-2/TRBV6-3	CASSYPGTSGDTQYF
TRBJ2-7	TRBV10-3	CAISGTSGTPWYEQYF
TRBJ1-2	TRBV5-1	CASSSEAAKYGYTF
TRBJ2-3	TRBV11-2	CASSLGAGRLTDTQYF
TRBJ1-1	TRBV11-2	CASSFGARGLGTAFF
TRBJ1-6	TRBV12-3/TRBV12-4	CASSQTGGVSYNSPLHF
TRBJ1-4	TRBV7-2	CASSSFQGGLFF
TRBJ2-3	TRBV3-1	CASSQGAGGLSDTQYF
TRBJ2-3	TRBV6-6	CASSAGAPNTQYF
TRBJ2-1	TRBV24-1	CATSDPGQGENEQFF
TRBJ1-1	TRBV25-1	CASSGLGRSSEAFF
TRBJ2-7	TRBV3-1	CASSQGPYEQYF
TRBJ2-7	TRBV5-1	CASSSGGSWYEQYF
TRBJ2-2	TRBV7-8	CASSFSGTGRNTGELFF
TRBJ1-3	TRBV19	CASRAASSGNTIYF
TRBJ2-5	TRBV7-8	CASSFRIQYQETQYF
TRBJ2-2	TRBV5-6	CASSFRGWNTGELFF
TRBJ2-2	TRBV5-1	CASMRASLNTGELFF
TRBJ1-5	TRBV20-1	CSATTPGQGTRQPQHF
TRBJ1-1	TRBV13	CASSTRGGTLRQGAFF
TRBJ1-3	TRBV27	CASSSPESWGLNTIYF
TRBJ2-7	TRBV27	CASSFRGRTYEQYF
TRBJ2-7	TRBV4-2	CASSQVWVSDSHEQYF
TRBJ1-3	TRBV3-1	CASSPSEDTIYF
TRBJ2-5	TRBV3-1	CASSQSPDRGRETQYF
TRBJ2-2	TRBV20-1	CSARVASLNTGELFF
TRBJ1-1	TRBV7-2	CASSSQGGAGTEAFF
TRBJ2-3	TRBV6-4	CASSYRLTDTQYF
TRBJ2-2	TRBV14	CASSQVLSRDRDTGELFF
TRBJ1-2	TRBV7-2	CASSAQQGAMGYGYTF
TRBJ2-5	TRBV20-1	CSPTPGQETQYF
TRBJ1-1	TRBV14	CASSPPGREFTEAFF
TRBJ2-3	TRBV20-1	CSPARDRTTDTQYF
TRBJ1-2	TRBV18	CASSEDRGRSGYTF
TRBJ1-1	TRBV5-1	CASLWGPGTNEAFF
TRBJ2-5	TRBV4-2	CASSQSRTSGGSSGETQYF
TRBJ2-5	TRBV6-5	CASSYSGGYHQETQYF
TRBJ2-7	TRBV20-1	CSATGLAGGITYEQYF